The 24 T cell receptor beta chains below come from one sample, sequenced in a study of cytomegalovirus exposure and HLA in healthy donors. Measured with immunoSEQ multiplex PCR; TCRdb has only the in-frame clones, and not every one. The table lists about 250,000 clones, roughly 87% of them singletons. Input material: PBMCs. Receptors originate from a man aged 18-30 years in good health and CMV-seropositive.

The rearrangement joins TRBV28 to TRBJ2-7; 10 bases line up with TRBD2. After removal of 6 bases from V and 0 bases from J, the junction contained 5 bases not matched to a gene. The CDR3 sequence is 15 residues long. In germline, CDR1 is MDHEN, CDR2 SYDVKM. For the CDR3, the DNA is TGTGCCAGCAGGCCCGGGACTAGCGTCTCCTACGAGCAGTACTTC. This encodes CASRPGTSVSYEQYF.

This chain connects TRBV5-6 to TRBJ1-2; no clear D gene. Trimming removed 6 bases from V and 7 bases from J, with 19 bases in between. This CDR3 has 14 amino acids. The germline gives CDR1 SGHDT, CDR2 YYEEEE. CDR3 protein: CASTKGGRPLGYTF. CDR3 DNA: TGTGCCAGCACCAAGGGAGGACGGCCTCTTGGCTACACCTTC.

The CDR3 region has the DNA TGTGCCTGGAGCCGTTATGTGGGAACAGGGGGCTTGTTAAGTCAGCCCCAGCATTTT. Encoded protein: CAWSRYVGTGGLLSQPQHF. V usage is TRBV30 and J usage is TRBJ1-5; 9 bases agree with TRBD1. CDR1 is GTSNPN and CDR2 is SVGIG in the germline V gene (reference sequence). With V trimmed by 3 bases and J by 6 bases, 21 bases remained unmatched. The CDR3 totals 19 residues.

This chain connects TRBV30 to TRBJ1-2; the D gene is possibly TRBD1 (5 bases). The V and J ends lost 4 bases and 4 bases respectively, with 13 bases between them. CDR3 length: 13 residues. From germline, CDR1 is GTSNPN and CDR2 SVGIG (reference sequence). The DNA for the CDR3 is TGTGCCTGGACTCCTGGGGCCGCCTATGGCTACACCTTC. Protein sequence: CAWTPGAAYGYTF.

The CDR3 loop reads CASSFGRGYNEQFF. The CDR3 DNA sequence: TGTGCCAGCAGTTTTGGGCGGGGGTACAATGAGCAGTTCTTC. The V gene is TRBV28, the J gene TRBJ2-1, with TRBD2 matching 7 bases. The CDR3 has 14 residues. Trimming took 3 bases from V and 4 from J; bases not matched to a gene: 3. The V gene's germline CDR1 is MDHEN and CDR2 SYDVKM.

The chain employs TRBV5-4 and TRBJ2-5; the D is unclear. Trimming removed 0 bases from V and 4 bases from J, with 4 bases in between. Germline loops: CDR1 SGHNT, CDR2 YYREEE (reference sequence). There are 12 residues in the CDR3. The CDR3: CASSLGVETQYF. CDR3 sequence (DNA): TGTGCCAGCAGCTTGGGGGTAGAGACCCAGTACTTC.

This chain joins TRBV7-8 and TRBJ2-3, with D possibly being TRBD2 (6 bases). The CDR3 spans 19 residues. Trimming took off 5 bases at V and 1 base at J, with 25 bases between the two ends. Germline CDR1 is SGHVS and CDR2 is FQNEAQ. CDR3 in amino acids: CASSVRLVRRRGGTDTQYF. In DNA, the CDR3 is TGTGCCAGCAGCGTAAGGTTGGTGCGGCGGAGGGGAGGCACAGATACGCAGTATTTT.

This clone was seen a single time. V gene TRBV7-6 combines with J gene TRBJ1-2, with D perhaps TRBD1 (6 bases). The CDR3 extends over 12 amino acids. Germline V gene sequence: CDR1 SGHVS, CDR2 FNYEAQ. V lost 5 bases to trimming and J lost 8 bases, with 12 bases between them. The CDR3 loop reads CASSPNGGGYTF. In DNA form, the CDR3 reads TGTGCCAGCAGCCCTAACGGGGGCGGCTACACCTTC. Combining the CDR3 with reference TRBV7-6 and TRBJ1-2 gives the whole variable domain GAGVSQSPRYKVTKRGQDVALRCDPISGHVSLYWYRQALGQGPEFLTYFNYEAQQDKSGLPNDRFSAERPEGSISTLTIQRTEQRDSAMYRCASSPNGGGYTFGSGTRLTVV.

The rearrangement links TRBV30 to TRBJ1-2, with TRBD1 as a possible D gene (6 bases). V lost 2 bases to trimming and J lost 4 bases, with 11 bases between them. Germline V gene lookup returns CDR1 GTSNPN and CDR2 SVGIG (reference sequence). The CDR3 covers 13 residues. CDR3: CAWSQGIAYGYTF. The CDR3 coding sequence is TGTGCCTGGAGTCAGGGGATCGCCTATGGCTACACCTTC.

Here the CDR3 DNA reads TGCAGCGTTGAACGGACCATGAACACTGAAGCTTTCTTT. Its translation: CSVERTMNTEAFF. The gene calls are TRBV29-1 and TRBJ1-1; D unclear. V was cut by 2 bases and J by 0 bases, with 7 bases left in between. Per the germline V gene, CDR1 is SQVTM and CDR2 is ANQGSEA. The CDR3 sequence is 13 residues long.

This clone appeared a single time. The V call is TRBV27, the J call TRBJ1-1; D is unclear. Deletions cut 2 bases from V and 1 base from J, with 11 bases between. Germline V gene data show CDR1 as MNHEY and CDR2 as SMNVEV (reference sequence). The CDR3 runs to 15 residues. CDR3 sequence (DNA): TGTGCCAGCAGTTTACGTGAAGGGAGGAACACTGAAGCTTTCTTT. This encodes CASSLREGRNTEAFF.

The V call is TRBV7-9, the J call TRBJ1-1; D is undetermined. This CDR3 region has 13 residues. With 1 base removed from V and 8 bases from J, the gap between germline ends came to 11 bases. Germline assignment: CDR1 SEHNR and CDR2 FQNEAQ (reference sequence). The CDR3 DNA is TGTGCCAGCAGCTTAGAAGGCCGGGAGGAAGCTTTCTTT. Its protein product is CASSLEGREEAFF.

The rearrangement joins TRBV28 to TRBJ1-1; the D gene is possibly TRBD1 (5 bases). Between the trimmed V and J ends, which lost 6 bases and 1 base, there was a span of 12 bases. The length of the CDR3 is 14 residues. Looked up from germline, CDR1 is MDHEN and CDR2 is SYDVKM. The CDR3: CASSRPTENTEAFF. Written as DNA, the CDR3 is TGTGCCAGCAGCCGACCGACAGAGAACACTGAAGCTTTCTTT.

The chain employs TRBV25-1 and TRBJ2-7; TRBD2 agrees at 7 bases. This CDR3 has 13 residues. Unmatched junction bases numbered 5, after V lost 7 bases and J lost 2 bases. Germline-derived CDR1 and CDR2 are MGHDK and SYGVNS. This chain's CDR3 is CASISGTTYEQYF. CDR3 in DNA: TGTGCCAGCATATCAGGGACTACCTACGAGCAGTACTTC.

The V call is TRBV29-1, the J call TRBJ1-1, with 9 bases lining up with TRBD1. The germline gives CDR1 SQVTM, CDR2 ANQGSEA. The V and J ends lost 5 bases and 0 bases, in that order; junction bases with no gene match: 4. The CDR3 extends over 14 amino acids. The CDR3 region has the DNA TGCAGCGTTTCAGGGACAGGGCTGAACACTGAAGCTTTCTTT. Translation: CSVSGTGLNTEAFF.

The V and J genes are TRBV11-2 and TRBJ2-7, with no clear D. In germline, CDR1 is SGHAT, CDR2 FQNNGV. V lost 1 base, J lost 3 bases, and 16 bases lay in between. The length of the CDR3 is 16 residues. Here the CDR3 DNA reads TGTGCCAGCAGCTTAGGCCCCGCGGAAAGTAACTACGAGCAGTACTTC. It is translated as CASSLGPAESNYEQYF.

The CDR3: CASSPMAGNTEAFF. The CDR3 nucleotides read TGTGCCAGCAGCCCGATGGCGGGGAACACTGAAGCTTTCTTT. The chain has TRBV7-3 and TRBJ1-1; the D is unclear. V lost 5 bases to trimming and J lost 1 base, with 11 bases between them. In germline, CDR1 is SGHTA, CDR2 FQGTGA. The CDR3 sequence is 14 residues long.

Turning to this clone: Other DNA sequences of this sample code for an identical CDR3. The CDR3 protein is CSVVDRAYEQYF. The CDR3 bases are TGCAGCGTTGTGGACAGGGCCTACGAGCAGTACTTC. The chain is built from TRBV29-1 and TRBJ2-7; 8 positions match TRBD1. Germline CDR1 SQVTM, CDR2 ANQGSEA. The CDR3 contains 12 residues. The V gene end was trimmed by 4 bases and the J gene end by 2 bases; junction bases not matched to a gene: 1.

The chain links TRBV5-4 to TRBJ1-3; D might be TRBD1 (6 bases). Trimming stripped 4 bases from V and 0 bases from J, with 17 bases between. The CDR3 has 17 residues. Germline lookup yields CDR1 SGHNT and CDR2 YYREEE (reference sequence). The CDR3 sequence: CASSLGGQGFSGNTIYF. The DNA of the CDR3 is TGTGCCAGCAGCCTGGGGGGGCAGGGCTTCTCTGGAAACACCATATATTTT.

CDR3 coding DNA: TGTGCCAGCAGTGAAAGGCAGGGAGACTTACCTGGGATGAACACTGAAGCTTTCTTT. Protein product: CASSERQGDLPGMNTEAFF. The J gene is TRBJ1-1, the V gene TRBV2; the D gene is possibly TRBD1 (5 bases). The germline V and J ends were trimmed by 2 bases and 0 bases, with 22 bases remaining between them. The CDR3 spans 19 residues. Germline CDR1 and CDR2: SNHLY and FYNNEI.

The chain uses TRBV7-6 and TRBJ2-3; D remains ambiguous. The germline V gene has CDR1 SGHVS and CDR2 FNYEAQ. Trimming cost V 1 base and J 2 bases, with 7 bases left between them. The CDR3 loop spans 14 amino acids. CDR3 sequence (DNA): TGTGCCAGCAGCTTAGGACCACCCACAGATACGCAGTATTTT. This codes for CASSLGPPTDTQYF. The full variable domain, its missing parts supplied by reference TRBV7-6 and TRBJ2-3, is GAGVSQSPRYKVTKRGQDVALRCDPISGHVSLYWYRQALGQGPEFLTYFNYEAQQDKSGLPNDRFSAERPEGSISTLTIQRTEQRDSAMYRCASSLGPPTDTQYFGPGTRLTVL.

CDR3 DNA sequence: TGTGCCAGCAGCTTGTGGGGCCAGACGTCCTACGAGCAGTACTTC. This sequence encodes CASSLWGQTSYEQYF. The chain is built from TRBV5-6 and TRBJ2-7; D is possibly TRBD1 (5 bases). The CDR3 is 15 residues long. Trimming took 1 base from V and 1 from J, leaving 12 bases between them. Germline CDR1 SGHDT, CDR2 YYEEEE.

V usage is TRBV7-8 and J usage is TRBJ2-3; D is unresolved. The CDR3 length is 15 residues. The germline CDR1 and CDR2 sequences are SGHVS and FQNEAQ. Trimming took 8 bases from V and 3 from J, leaving 18 bases between them. The CDR3 loop reads CASSEDPTRTDTQYF. CDR3 nucleotide sequence: TGTGCCAGCTCCGAGGACCCAACGAGAACAGATACGCAGTATTTT. Combining the CDR3 with reference TRBV7-8 and TRBJ2-3 gives the whole variable domain GAGVSQSPRYKVAKRGQDVALRCDPISGHVSLFWYQQALGQGPEFLTYFQNEAQLDKSGLPSDRFFAERPEGSVSTLKIQRTQQEDSAVYLCASSEDPTRTDTQYFGPGTRLTVL.

This chain connects TRBV4-3 to TRBJ2-7; a possible D gene is TRBD1 (5 bases). Germline V gene data show CDR1 as LGHNA and CDR2 as YSLEER. V lost 4 bases and J lost 2, with 12 bases in between. The CDR3 runs to 14 residues. The CDR3, as DNA: TGCGCCAGCAGCCCCACGACAGTCACCTACGAGCAGTACTTC. This translates into CASSPTTVTYEQYF.